This TCR beta chain was retrieved from a study of cytomegalovirus exposure and HLA in healthy donors. Study outcomes and limitations: A highly shared variant cluster was judged a likely technical artifact. It was approximately 170 TCR beta chains that were listed as cytomegalovirus-associated.

Trimming cost V 6 bases and J 5 bases, with 13 bases left between them. CDR3 size: 13 residues. Germline CDR1 and CDR2: MGHDK and SYGVNS. The PCR was carried out with 60 Vbeta primers and 13 Jbeta primers. TCRdb's table, derived via immunoSEQ multiplex PCR, lists solely in-frame clones and lacks some. The table includes 100,000 to 150,000 clones, around four fifths detected once. Comment on this clone: Its target is not known.

This sequence originates from a male donor in good health and CMV-seropositive. The material sequenced was PBMCs. The chain has TRBV25-1 and TRBJ2-5; D unresolved. The CDR3 here is CASSEAMVETQYF. The CDR3 DNA reads TGTGCCAGCAGCGAGGCGATGGTGGAGACCCAGTACTTC.